This T cell receptor beta chain is from a study of CD8+CD57+ T cells in acquired aplastic anemia (dated by TCRdb to 2016 to 2019). The study in broad terms: On average, sorted CD4+ and CD8+ cells yielded around 3.5 ug of extracted DNA, with a range of roughly 0.18 to 27.4 ug. Mean read counts for healthy donor samples were around 10 million for CD4+ cells and roughly 12 million for CD8+ cells.

Genomic DNA served as template for TCR beta VDJ combination and CDR3 sequence profiling. An Illumina HiSeq 2000 was the platform used for TCR repertoire sequencing. Processing in the source paper ran as follows. Repertoires were assessed using TRBV/TRBJ rearrangement plots, CDR3 size and DJ length profiles, and Simpson's diversity index. The immunodominant clone was defined as the most abundant DNA sequence in deep sequencing data. CDR3 amino acid sequences were screened for sharing across subjects and compared with published repertoires and the VDJdb database. In-frame beta chains were kept once TCRdb had trimmed the public reads at Q25 with fastp and called clones with MiXCR. Every entry covers one CDR3 protein and lists the most common genes and DNA from its rows. The V and J calls come from TCRdb's annotation, not from the publication. The sample contains approximately 200,000 distinct CDR3 sequences, over 60% of them found a single time. The biggest ten clones account for roughly 29% of the sample.

CDR3 length: 12 amino acids, cysteine to phenylalanine. The kept DNA is CDR3 alone, 36 bases in frame from the first base. The germline V gene encodes CDR1 SEHNR and CDR2 FQNEAQ (reference sequence). V was cut back by 2 bases and J by 5 bases, leaving a gap of 3 bases between them. What the work shows at the level of the full study, not this receptor alone: About 29 CD8+ CDR3 sequences were found to be shared between patients and controls, but these sequences appeared to be highly expressed in patients and within the immunodominant clones of the patients. CD8+ Simpson's diversity did not differ significantly between patients and healthy controls (P=0.060).

This clonotype was seen at least ten times. The target of this receptor is not known. No per-base quality is available; no much larger clone lies one base away. TCR repertoires of sorted CD4+ and CD8+ blood T cells from severe aplastic anemia patients and healthy subjects were deep-sequenced in the study. Ficoll-Paque density gradient centrifugation was used to isolate peripheral blood mononuclear cells. Before DNA extraction, CD4+ and CD8+ T cells were sorted by FACS or by magnetic beads. The sequencing sample was made of sorted CD4+, CD8+, or CD8+CD57+ T cells (not recorded which) from PBMCs. Recombination connected TRBV7-9 to TRBJ2-2; the D gene lacks a confident call. This clonotype was sampled from a human donor in good health. The bases are TGTGCCAGCAGCTTATCGACCGGGGAGCTGTTTTTT. It codes for CASSLSTGELFF.